These T cell receptor beta chains were read from a single sample in a study of T cell changes during pregnancy in multiple sclerosis. TCRdb's table, derived via immunoSEQ multiplex PCR, lists solely in-frame clones and lacks some. The table shows around 69,000 clones, with about 92% occurring only once. Sequenced material: peripheral blood, taken in the third trimester of pregnancy. The receptors derive from a female donor in good health, enrolled as a control in a pregnancy study. Each CDR3 is given with its conserved first and last residue. D genes are given only for firm matches. The size field is filled for only some rows; it gives once, few, many or a size class.

D gene	V gene	J gene	clone size	CDR3 protein	CDR3 DNA
TRBD1	TRBV25-1	TRBJ1-2	.	CASSARMGTGDANYGYTF	TGTGCCAGCAGTGCAAGGATGGGGACAGGGGACGCAAACTATGGCTACACCTTC
.	TRBV5-6	TRBJ2-5	.	CASSLTATGWETQYF	TGTGCCAGCAGCCTGACAGCTACCGGCTGGGAGACCCAGTACTTC
TRBD1	TRBV7-3	TRBJ2-7	.	CASSPTGTGLDEQYF	TGTGCCAGCAGCCCAACCGGGACAGGGTTGGACGAGCAGTACTTC
TRBD1	TRBV18	TRBJ2-2	.	CASSPPGQNTAGELFF	TGTGCCAGCTCACCCCCGGGACAGAATACTGCCGGGGAGCTGTTTTTT
.	TRBV5-1	TRBJ2-7	.	CASSLGGGYEQYF	TGCGCCAGCAGCTTGGGCGGAGGATACGAGCAGTACTTC
.	TRBV6-4	TRBJ2-1	.	CASSASSGGDFNEQFF	TGTGCCAGCAGTGCCTCCTCCGGCGGCGACTTCAATGAGCAGTTCTTC
TRBD2	TRBV5-1	TRBJ2-1	.	CASSREGGSYNEQFF	TGCGCCAGCAGCCGGGAGGGGGGTTCCTACAATGAGCAGTTCTTC
TRBD2	TRBV7-2	TRBJ2-7	.	CASSPSGSLYEQYF	TGTGCCAGCAGCCCTAGCGGGAGCCTCTACGAGCAGTACTTC
TRBD1	TRBV29-1	TRBJ1-4	.	CSVADREHEKLFF	TGCAGCGTCGCGGACAGGGAACATGAAAAACTGTTTTTT
.	TRBV11-2	TRBJ2-1	.	CASSLRPGVYNEQFF	TGTGCCAGCAGCTTACGTCCGGGAGTATACAATGAGCAGTTCTTC
.	TRBV5-1	TRBJ2-2	.	CASTRRETNTGELFF	TGCGCCAGCACCCGCCGGGAGACGAACACCGGGGAGCTGTTTTTT
.	TRBV10-3	TRBJ1-6	few	CAISESPGRDNSPLHF	TGTGCCATCAGTGAGTCCCCCGGGAGGGATAATTCACCCCTCCACTTT
TRBD1	TRBV11-2	TRBJ1-2	.	CASSHDPTGGVFGYTF	TGTGCCAGCAGCCACGATCCGACAGGGGGCGTTTTTGGCTACACCTTC
TRBD2	TRBV28	TRBJ2-7	once	CASRSPGLAGNSYEQYF	TGTGCCAGCCGGTCTCCGGGACTAGCGGGGAACTCCTACGAGCAGTACTTC
.	TRBV6-1	TRBJ1-6	.	CASVGGYNSPLHF	TGTGCCAGTGTAGGCGGTTATAATTCACCCCTCCACTTT
TRBD1	TRBV5-6	TRBJ2-3	.	CASSLAPGQGADTQYF	TGTGCCAGCAGCTTAGCTCCGGGACAGGGGGCAGATACGCAGTATTTT
.	TRBV7-9	TRBJ1-1	.	CASSLGQSTEAFF	TGTGCCAGCAGCTTGGGGCAGAGCACTGAAGCTTTCTTT